Sequencing of this TCR beta chain was carried out in a study of regulatory T cells in long-lasting Graves disease. The time point is: newly diagnosed GD, antithyroid drugs for less than 3 months. PBMCs provided the RNA from which the TCR library was made. TCR beta libraries were built with iRepertoire HTBI primers and Arm-PCR of CDR3 regions. TCRdb fed the multiplex PCR reads into MiXCR, producing one record per CDR3 protein. Of roughly 560,000 distinct CDR3 sequences listed, 9.5% to 15% are singletons. Trimming removed 6 bases from V and 11 bases from J, with 25 bases in between. CDR1 is MNHNS and CDR2 is SASEGT in the germline V gene. This CDR3 contains 15 residues. The same sample was also used in a study of T cells in Graves' hyperthyroidism and ophthalmopathy.

The rearrangement uses TRBV6-1 and TRBJ2-5, with D perhaps matching TRBD1 or TRBD2 (5 bases each). The sequenced sample was peripheral blood mononuclear cells (PBMCs), obtained at new diagnosis, from a patient treated with antithyroid drugs. This receptor was taken from a woman younger than 45 with Graves disease. CDR3 amino acids: CASSRDVRPYNEQYF. The CDR3 nucleotides are TGTGCCAGCAGCCGGGACGTACGTCCCTACAATGAGCAGTACTTC.